This entry is about one TCR beta chain. Its antigen remains unidentified. TCRdb redid the calling of the 5' RACE reads with MiXCR, one entry per CDR3 protein. The data contain 1.5 million to 2 million distinct CDR3 sequences, less than 35% of them seen just once; the ten biggest clones take up about 0.3%. These data come from a study of identical twins. Overall study results and limits: Fewer insertions were carried by abundant cord blood beta clonotypes, but none was seen in memory repertoires. Within twin pairs, the out-of-frame alpha sequences they shared showed excess low generation probability.

CDR1 is MNHEY, CDR2 SMNVEV, per germline (reference sequence). V was shortened by 5 bases and J by 4 bases, with 12 bases between the two germline ends. CDR3 length equals 14 residues. The source is a newborn girl in good health. The material sequenced was cord blood. The chain uses TRBV27 and TRBJ1-5, with D perhaps matching TRBD1 (6 bases). This CDR3 reads CASSPRDTNQPQHF. DNA of the CDR3: TGTGCCAGCAGTCCCCGGGACACAAATCAGCCCCAGCATTTT.